These 10 T cell receptor beta chains came from one sample sequenced in a study of CD8+ T cells in alopecia areata. Treatment defined: oral pan-JAK inhibitor, 5-10 mg twice daily. Sequencing templates came from extracted RNA that was reverse transcribed into cDNA. Generated by immunoSEQ multiplex PCR, the TCRdb table keeps only in-frame clones and is missing some. Among around 200,000 clones listed, roughly three fifths were seen once. The sample in question was CD4+ T cells sorted from blood, obtained at week 4, from a patient treated with tofacitinib. The receptors originated from a human donor with alopecia areata.

This clone was seen many times. The chain employs TRBV30 and TRBJ2-3; TRBD2 matches 7 bases. Germline V CDR1 and CDR2: GTSNPN, SVGIG (reference sequence). The J segment lost 5 bases and the V segment lost 2 bases, leaving 7 bases of the junction unmatched. There are 14 residues in the CDR3. The CDR3 sequence: CAWSLAGAEDTQYF. DNA for the CDR3: TGTGCCTGGAGTCTTGCGGGAGCCGAAGATACGCAGTATTTT. The full variable domain, with the rest looked up from reference TRBV30 and TRBJ2-3, is SQTIHQWPATLVQPVGSPLSLECTVEGTSNPNLYWYRQAAGRGLQLLFYSVGIGQISSEVPQNLSASRPQDRQFILSSKKLLLSDSGFYLCAWSLAGAEDTQYFGPGTRLTVL.

As to this clone: The same CDR3 arises from other DNA sequences in this sample as well. The V and J genes are TRBV15 and TRBJ2-5; D remains unclear. CDR3 size: 13 residues. Germline V gene data show CDR1 as LNHNV and CDR2 as YYDKDF (reference sequence). Trimming pared 0 bases from V and 5 bases from J, leaving 7 bases between. The CDR3 is CATSRDPRETQYF. CDR3 nucleotide sequence: TGTGCCACCAGCAGAGACCCGCGGGAGACCCAGTACTTC. Full variable domain (remainder filled in from reference TRBV15 and TRBJ2-5): DAMVIQNPRYQVTQFGKPVTLSCSQTLNHNVMYWYQQKSSQAPKLLFHYYDKDFNNEADTPDNFQSRRPNTSFCFLDIRSPGLGDTAMYLCATSRDPRETQYFGPGTRLLVL.

The chain combines TRBV25-1 with TRBJ1-1; maybe TRBD1 (6 bases). V shed 6 bases and J shed 5 bases, with 22 bases lying between them. The CDR3 has 16 amino acids. Looked up from germline, CDR1 is MGHDK and CDR2 is SYGVNS. CDR3: CASRSRDWGGRTEAFF. In DNA form, the CDR3 reads TGTGCCAGCAGGTCTAGGGACTGGGGGGGGCGGACTGAAGCTTTCTTT.

The rearrangement uses TRBV6-1 and TRBJ2-7, with TRBD2 identical over 7 bases. The V segment lost 1 base and the J segment 3 bases; nucleotides outside the gene matches: 6. This CDR3 has 15 residues. Per germline, CDR1 MNHNS and CDR2 SASEGT. The CDR3 nucleotides are TGTGCCAGCAGTGAAGTGTGGGCGGGGGACTACGAGCAGTACTTC. It is translated as CASSEVWAGDYEQYF.

This clone has only a few counts. CDR3 amino acids: CASSRGRTTDTQYF. Written as DNA, the CDR3 is TGTGCCAGCAGTCGGGGCAGGACCACAGATACGCAGTATTTT. The chain recombines TRBV6-5 with TRBJ2-3; D could derive from TRBD1 or TRBD2 (5 bases each). CDR3 length equals 14 residues. Trimming left V 5 bases short and J 2 bases short, with 11 bases between. Germline CDR1 and CDR2: MNHEY and SVGAGI.

This chain links TRBV29-1 with TRBJ2-7; TRBD2 might be the D (5 bases). From germline, CDR1 is SQVTM and CDR2 ANQGSEA. This CDR3 region has 12 residues. V lost 7 bases and J lost 5, with 15 bases in between. CDR3 sequence: CSGSLASHEQYF. As DNA, the CDR3 is TGCAGCGGATCGCTAGCTTCCCACGAGCAGTACTTC.

The chain joins TRBV2 to TRBJ2-1; 10 nucleotides agree with TRBD1. Germline V gives CDR1 SNHLY, CDR2 FYNNEI. This CDR3 is built from 15 residues. V dropped 3 bases and J dropped 10; count of bases not matched to a gene: 9. The CDR3 DNA sequence: TGTGCCAGCAGTGAGGGACAGGGGTATGAGAAAGAGCAGTTCTTC. This translates into CASSEGQGYEKEQFF. Full variable domain (remainder filled in from reference TRBV2 and TRBJ2-1): EPEVTQTPSHQVTQMGQEVILRCVPISNHLYFYWYRQILGQKVEFLVSFYNNEISEKSEIFDDQFSVERPDGSNFTLKIRSTKLEDSAMYFCASSEGQGYEKEQFFGPGTRLTVL.

The chain has TRBV30 and TRBJ1-2; D remains unclear. There are 14 residues in the CDR3. V lost 0 bases to trimming and J lost 4 bases, with 12 bases between them. Germline CDR1 and CDR2: GTSNPN and SVGIG (reference sequence). The DNA for the CDR3 is TGTGCCTGGAGTGTTAGCCTACGAGGCTATGGCTACACCTTC. Residues: CAWSVSLRGYGYTF. Based on the CDR3 plus reference TRBV30 and TRBJ1-2, the full variable domain is SQTIHQWPATLVQPVGSPLSLECTVEGTSNPNLYWYRQAAGRGLQLLFYSVGIGQISSEVPQNLSASRPQDRQFILSSKKLLLSDSGFYLCAWSVSLRGYGYTFGSGTRLTVV.

A few counts support this clone. V usage is TRBV7-8 and J usage is TRBJ2-5; D assignment may be TRBD1 or TRBD2 (5 bases each). This CDR3 contains 12 residues. The germline V and J ends were trimmed by 5 bases and 11 bases, with 15 bases remaining between them. Germline V lookup: CDR1 SGHVS, CDR2 FQNEAQ. In DNA form, the CDR3 reads TGTGCCAGCAGCCCCGGGACCCCTTCGCAGTACTTC. Its translation: CASSPGTPSQYF.

The V call is TRBV30, the J call TRBJ2-1; TRBD2 aligns across 11 bases. V lost 2 bases and J lost 4; bases outside the gene matches: 7. This CDR3 comprises 16 residues. Germline CDR1 GTSNPN, CDR2 SVGIG (reference sequence). The CDR3 sequence: CAWSPIAGGVYNEQFF. CDR3 coding DNA: TGTGCCTGGAGTCCTATAGCGGGAGGGGTATACAATGAGCAGTTCTTC.